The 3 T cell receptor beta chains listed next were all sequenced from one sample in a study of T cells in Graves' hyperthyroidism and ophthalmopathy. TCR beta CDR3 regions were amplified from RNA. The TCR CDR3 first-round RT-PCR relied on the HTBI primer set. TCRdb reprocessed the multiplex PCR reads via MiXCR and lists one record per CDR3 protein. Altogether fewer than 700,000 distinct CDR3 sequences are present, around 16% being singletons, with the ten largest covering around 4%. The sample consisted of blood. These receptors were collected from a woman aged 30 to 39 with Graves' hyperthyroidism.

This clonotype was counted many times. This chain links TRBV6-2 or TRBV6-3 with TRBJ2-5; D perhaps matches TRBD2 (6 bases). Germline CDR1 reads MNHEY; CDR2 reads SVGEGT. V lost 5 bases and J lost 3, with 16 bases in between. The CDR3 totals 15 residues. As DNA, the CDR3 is TGTGCCAGCAGTCCACGGGGACGCGGGGAAGAGACCCAGTACTTC. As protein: CASSPRGRGEETQYF.

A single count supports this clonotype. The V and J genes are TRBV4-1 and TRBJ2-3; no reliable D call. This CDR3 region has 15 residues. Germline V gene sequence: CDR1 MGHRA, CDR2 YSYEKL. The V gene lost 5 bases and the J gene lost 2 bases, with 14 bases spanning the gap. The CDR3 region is CASSVGGSHTDTQYF. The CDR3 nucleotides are TGCGCCAGCAGCGTCGGTGGCAGCCACACAGATACGCAGTATTTT.

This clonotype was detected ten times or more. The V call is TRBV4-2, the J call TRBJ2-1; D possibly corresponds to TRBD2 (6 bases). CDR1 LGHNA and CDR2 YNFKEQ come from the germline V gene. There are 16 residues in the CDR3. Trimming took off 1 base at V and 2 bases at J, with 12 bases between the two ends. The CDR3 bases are TGTGCCAGCAGCCAAGTCGCGGGACCTACCTACAATGAGCAGTTCTTC. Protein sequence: CASSQVAGPTYNEQFF.